This T cell receptor beta chain was identified during a study of regulatory and conventional T cells in RAG deficiency. Points from the study as a whole: Control T-cell subsets had markedly higher Shannon entropy and lower Simpson indices than RAG-deficient patients. In Omenn syndrome, Treg and Tconv repertoires overlapped >75%. Other subsets showed about 10-fold reductions, but Treg unique TCR beta sequences fell roughly 97-fold in these patients.

From germline, CDR1 is SGHRS and CDR2 YFSETQ. V shed 4 bases and J shed 0 bases, with 11 bases lying between them. This CDR3 has 16 residues. The assay was immunoSEQ multiplex PCR, and TCRdb's table has in-frame clones only and misses some. The sample has just under 9,500 clones, more than 80% seen once. Regulatory T cells were sorted from blood as CD4+ CD25-high CD127-low cells. With regard to this clone: Antigen specificity is unknown.

The sample was also reused in another study, on regulatory T cells. This second study notes: The primer mix had 52 TRBV and 13 TRBJ primers. Patient repertoires had restricted TRB V-J pairs and skewed V and J usage, most in Tregs.

The chain joins TRBV5-1 to TRBJ1-6; D unresolved. Sequenced input: Tregs sorted from blood. This TCR came from a human donor in good health. The CDR3 DNA reads TGCGCCAGCAGCCCCGATTTGAGCTCCTATAATTCACCCCTCCACTTT. Translating gives CASSPDLSSYNSPLHF.